This entry lists 10 T cell receptor beta chains sequenced from one sample in a study of regulatory T cells in long-lasting Graves disease. Building the TCR beta libraries relied on iRepertoire HTBI primers, and CDR3 regions underwent Arm-PCR. One entry per CDR3 protein, called by TCRdb with MiXCR from the multiplex PCR reads. In the table there are around 480,000 distinct CDR3 sequences, approximately 16% of which are singletons. This sample's time point: newly diagnosed GD, antithyroid drugs for less than 3 months. The TCR library used RNA extracted from PBMCs. These data were also filed under a second study, of T cells in Graves' hyperthyroidism and ophthalmopathy.

The input for sequencing was peripheral blood mononuclear cells (PBMCs), taken at new diagnosis, from a patient treated with antithyroid drugs. Receptors originate from a middle-aged woman with Graves disease.

This clonotype was found many times. V and J are TRBV6-1 and TRBJ1-1, with TRBD1 matching 8 bases. Germline values: CDR1 MNHNS, CDR2 SASEGT. The length of the CDR3 is 14 residues. With V trimmed by 6 bases and J by 4 bases, 7 bases remained unmatched. CDR3 region: CASREKTGATEAFF. CDR3 coding DNA: TGTGCCAGCAGGGAGAAGACAGGGGCCACTGAAGCTTTCTTT.

The rearrangement uses TRBV18 and TRBJ2-2, with D hard to call. Trimming shortened V by 5 bases and J by 0 bases, and 13 bases separated the two germline ends. CDR1 is KGHSH and CDR2 is LQKENI in the germline V gene. CDR3 size: 16 residues. CDR3 sequence (DNA): TGTGCCAGCTCAATAAGAGGATCGTCGAACACCGGGGAGCTGTTTTTT. Translation: CASSIRGSSNTGELFF.

The rearrangement uses TRBV6-2 or TRBV6-3 and TRBJ1-2; TRBD1 aligns across 9 bases. Germline V gives CDR1 MNHEY, CDR2 SVGEGT. V trimming: 5 bases; J trimming: 6 bases; junction bases outside the gene matches: 7. The CDR3 has 14 residues. CDR3: CASSNQGQGHGYTF. The CDR3 DNA reads TGTGCCAGCAGTAACCAGGGACAGGGACATGGCTACACCTTC.

The sample holds many counts of this clonotype. The V call is TRBV5-5, the J call TRBJ1-1; TRBD1 agrees at 8 bases. The ends lost 2 bases at V and 3 bases at J; junction bases unmatched: 3. This CDR3 is built from 14 residues. The germline V gene encodes CDR1 SGHKS and CDR2 YYEKEE (reference sequence). The CDR3: CASSFTQGDTEAFF. The CDR3, as DNA: TGTGCCAGCAGCTTTACACAGGGGGACACTGAAGCTTTCTTT. Based on the CDR3 plus reference TRBV5-5 and TRBJ1-1, the full variable domain is DAGVTQSPTHLIKTRGQQVTLRCSPISGHKSVSWYQQVLGQGPQFIFQYYEKEERGRGNFPDRFSARQFPNYSSELNVNALLLGDSALYLCASSFTQGDTEAFFGQGTRLTVV.

V usage is TRBV25-1 and J usage is TRBJ1-6, with D hard to call. Per the germline V gene, CDR1 is MGHDK and CDR2 is SYGVNS. CDR3 length: 11 amino acids. Trimming removed 8 bases at V and 10 bases at J, with 9 bases between. This chain's CDR3 is CASDWGSPLHF. CDR3 nucleotide sequence: TGTGCCAGCGACTGGGGATCACCCCTCCACTTT.

J is TRBJ1-5 and V is TRBV6-2 or TRBV6-3; D ambiguous. Trimming removed 0 bases at V and 7 bases at J, with 13 bases between. This CDR3 is 15 amino acids long. The germline V gene has CDR1 MNHEY and CDR2 SVGEGT. CDR3 coding DNA: TGTGCCAGCAGTTACTCTCAACTGGAGGGACAGCCCCAGCATTTT. It specifies CASSYSQLEGQPQHF.

The rearrangement joins TRBV19 to TRBJ2-2; TRBD2 aligns across 10 bases. Germline-derived CDR1 and CDR2 are LNHDA and SQIVND (reference sequence). This CDR3 has 17 residues. Losses at the gene ends were 1 base for V and 6 bases for J; bases not matched to a gene: 8. As DNA, the CDR3 is TGTGCCAGTAGTATAGGGGCTAGCGGGGGACAAGCCGGGGAGCTGTTTTTT. As protein: CASSIGASGGQAGELFF. The full variable domain, rest sourced from reference TRBV19 and TRBJ2-2, is DGGITQSPKYLFRKEGQNVTLSCEQNLNHDAMYWYRQDPGQGLRLIYYSQIVNDFQKGDIAEGYSVSREKKESFPLTVTSAQKNPTAFYLCASSIGASGGQAGELFFGEGSRLTVL.

This clonotype was picked up a small number of times. The chain carries TRBV5-1 and TRBJ1-3; D remains ambiguous. This CDR3 is 15 amino acids long. Germline CDR1 and CDR2: SGHRS and YFSETQ. V lost 4 bases to trimming and J lost 2 bases, with 13 bases between them. The CDR3 loop is CASSPGGGAGNTIYF. The DNA of the CDR3 is TGCGCCAGCAGCCCCGGTGGAGGTGCTGGAAACACCATATATTTT. The full variable domain, its missing parts supplied by reference TRBV5-1 and TRBJ1-3, is KAGVTQTPRYLIKTRGQQVTLSCSPISGHRSVSWYQQTPGQGLQFLFEYFSETQRNKGNFPGRFSGRQFSNSRSEMNVSTLELGDSALYLCASSPGGGAGNTIYFGEGSWLTVV.

The chain joins TRBV15 to TRBJ2-3; D gene uncertain. The CDR3 runs to 14 residues. V was pared by 0 bases and J by 11 bases, with 15 bases between. The germline V gene encodes CDR1 LNHNV and CDR2 YYDKDF (reference sequence). CDR3: CATSREGGSSRQYF. The CDR3 DNA is TGTGCCACCAGCAGAGAGGGTGGAAGTTCGAGGCAGTATTTT.

This clonotype was detected a few times. J is TRBJ1-1 and V is TRBV7-9, with TRBD1 matching over 7 bases. The CDR3 length is 11 residues. Per germline, CDR1 SEHNR and CDR2 FQNEAQ (reference sequence). The trim removed 8 bases at V and 11 bases at J, leaving 8 bases unmatched. CDR3 sequence: CASSRTGAAFF. The CDR3 nucleotides are TGTGCCAGCTCCCGCACAGGGGCCGCTTTCTTT.